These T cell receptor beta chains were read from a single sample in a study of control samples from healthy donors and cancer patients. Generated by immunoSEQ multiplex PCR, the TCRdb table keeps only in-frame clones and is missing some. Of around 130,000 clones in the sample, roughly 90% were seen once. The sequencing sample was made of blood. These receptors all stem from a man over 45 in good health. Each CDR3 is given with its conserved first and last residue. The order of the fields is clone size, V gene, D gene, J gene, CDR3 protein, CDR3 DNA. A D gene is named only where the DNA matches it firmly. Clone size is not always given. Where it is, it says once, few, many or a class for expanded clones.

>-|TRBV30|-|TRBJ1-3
CAWSVDSGNTIYF
TGTGCCTGGAGTGTCGACTCTGGAAACACCATATATTTT
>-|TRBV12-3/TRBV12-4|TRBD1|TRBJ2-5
CASRRQGQETQYF
TGTGCCAGCAGGAGACAGGGCCAAGAGACCCAGTACTTC
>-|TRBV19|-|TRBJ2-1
CASSIDFLNEQFF
TGTGCCAGTAGTATAGACTTCCTGAATGAGCAGTTCTTC
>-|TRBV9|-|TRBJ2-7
CASSPGAEQYF
TGTGCCAGCAGCCCCGGGGCCGAGCAGTACTTC
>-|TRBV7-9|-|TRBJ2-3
CASSLSTSTDTQYF
TGTGCCAGCAGCTTGAGTACTAGCACAGATACGCAGTATTTT
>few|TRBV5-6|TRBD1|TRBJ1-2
CASSLVTGQGGGYTF
TGTGCCAGCAGCTTGGTGACAGGACAGGGAGGTGGCTACACCTTC
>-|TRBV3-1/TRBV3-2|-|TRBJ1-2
CASSQDRAGLYGYTF
TGTGCCAGCAGCCAAGATCGGGCAGGGCTCTATGGCTACACCTTC
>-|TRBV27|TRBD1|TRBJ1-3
CASSLRGLAGNTIYF
TGTGCCAGCAGTCTCAGGGGGCTAGCTGGAAACACCATATATTTT
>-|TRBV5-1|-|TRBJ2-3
CASSLEAGADTQYF
TGCGCCAGCAGCTTGGAGGCAGGGGCAGATACGCAGTATTTT
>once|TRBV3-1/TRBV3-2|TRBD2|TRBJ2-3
CASKQTSGGLTDTQYF
TGTGCCAGCAAGCAGACTAGCGGGGGCCTCACAGATACGCAGTATTTT
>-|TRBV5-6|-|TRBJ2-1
CASSFGRGKFF
TGTGCCAGCAGCTTTGGGAGGGGGAAGTTCTTC
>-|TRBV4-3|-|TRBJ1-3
CASSQTLNRQGRNTIYF
TGCGCCAGCAGCCAGACCCTCAACCGGCAGGGACGAAACACCATATATTTT
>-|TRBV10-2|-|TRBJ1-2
CASSEHQGGYTF
TGCGCCAGCAGTGAGCACCAAGGGGGCTACACCTTC
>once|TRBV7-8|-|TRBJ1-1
CASSLTGDTEAFF
TGTGCCAGCAGCTTAACCGGGGACACTGAAGCTTTCTTT
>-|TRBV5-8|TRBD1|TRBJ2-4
CASSIGTATNGDIQYF
TGTGCCAGCAGCATAGGGACAGCCACTAATGGGGACATTCAGTACTTC
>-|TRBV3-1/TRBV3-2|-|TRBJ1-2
CASSQDSGDTSNYGYTF
TGTGCCAGCAGCCAAGATTCAGGGGATACATCAAACTATGGCTACACCTTC
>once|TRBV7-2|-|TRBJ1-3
CASSSGLGNTIYF
TGTGCCAGCAGCTCAGGTTTGGGAAACACCATATATTTT
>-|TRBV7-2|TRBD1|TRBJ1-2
CASSTSGQGIYGYTF
TGTGCCAGCAGCACGTCCGGACAGGGCATCTATGGCTACACCTTC
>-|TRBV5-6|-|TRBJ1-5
CASSLAQLNQPQHF
TGTGCCAGCAGCTTGGCTCAGCTCAATCAGCCCCAGCATTTT